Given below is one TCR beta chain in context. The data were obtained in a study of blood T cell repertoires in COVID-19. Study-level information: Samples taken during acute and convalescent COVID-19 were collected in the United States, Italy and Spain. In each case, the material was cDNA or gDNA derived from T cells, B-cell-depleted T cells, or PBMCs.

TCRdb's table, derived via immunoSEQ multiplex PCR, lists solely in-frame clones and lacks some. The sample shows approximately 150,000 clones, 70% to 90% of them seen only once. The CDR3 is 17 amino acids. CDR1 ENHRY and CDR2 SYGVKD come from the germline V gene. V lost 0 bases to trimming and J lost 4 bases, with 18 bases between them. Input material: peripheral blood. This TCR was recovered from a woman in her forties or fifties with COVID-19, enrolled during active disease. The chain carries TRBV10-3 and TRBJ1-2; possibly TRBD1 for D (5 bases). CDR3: CAISESKVAEGPYGYTF. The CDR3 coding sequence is TGTGCCATCAGTGAGTCGAAGGTGGCGGAGGGACCCTATGGCTACACCTTC.